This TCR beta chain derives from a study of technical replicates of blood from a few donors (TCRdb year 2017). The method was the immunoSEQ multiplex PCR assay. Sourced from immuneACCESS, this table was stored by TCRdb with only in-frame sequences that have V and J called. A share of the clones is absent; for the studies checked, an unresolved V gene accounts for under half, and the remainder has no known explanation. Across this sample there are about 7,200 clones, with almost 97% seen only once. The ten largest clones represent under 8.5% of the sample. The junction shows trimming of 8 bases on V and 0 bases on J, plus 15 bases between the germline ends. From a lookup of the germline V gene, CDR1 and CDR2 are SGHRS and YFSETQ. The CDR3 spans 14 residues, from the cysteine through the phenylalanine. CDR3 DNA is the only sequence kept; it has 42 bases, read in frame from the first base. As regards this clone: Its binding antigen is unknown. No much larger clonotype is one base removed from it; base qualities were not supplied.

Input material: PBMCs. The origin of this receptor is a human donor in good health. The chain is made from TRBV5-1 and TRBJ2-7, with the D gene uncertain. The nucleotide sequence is TGCGCCAGTCAGCCCGGCCACAGCTCCTACGAGCAGTACTTC. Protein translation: CASQPGHSSYEQYF. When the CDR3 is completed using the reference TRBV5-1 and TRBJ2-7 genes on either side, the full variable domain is KAGVTQTPRYLIKTRGQQVTLSCSPISGHRSVSWYQQTPGQGLQFLFEYFSETQRNKGNFPGRFSGRQFSNSRSEMNVSTLELGDSALYLCASQPGHSSYEQYFGPGTRLTVT.